This T cell receptor (beta chain) is drawn from a study of blood T cell repertoires in COVID-19. Study-level information: Samples came from the United States, Italy and Spain, spanning acute and convalescent COVID-19. Sample material is recorded as cDNA or gDNA derived from T cells, B-cell-depleted T cells, or PBMCs.

Germline CDR1 and CDR2: SEHNR and FQNEAQ (reference sequence). This CDR3 region has 14 residues. After removal of 5 bases from V and 7 bases from J, the junction contained 7 bases not matched to a gene. Original analysis: Reference gene primer amplification gave estimated nucleated cell counts. Some clones are missing from TCRdb's copy, which holds only in-frame ones; the method was immunoSEQ multiplex PCR. The V and J calls and clone size are taken from that table; D and trimming were inferred from the DNA. The data hold some 150,000 clones, with 80% to 90% observed a single time. This sequence was found in a human donor with acute or convalescent COVID-19. The donor label of this sample is uncertain. Sequencing input: peripheral blood. This chain links TRBV7-9 with TRBJ1-3; TRBD1 matches at 8 bases. The CDR3 nucleotides are TGTGCCAGCAGCGCGACAGGGGCCCGGAACACCATATATTTT. This encodes CASSATGARNTIYF.